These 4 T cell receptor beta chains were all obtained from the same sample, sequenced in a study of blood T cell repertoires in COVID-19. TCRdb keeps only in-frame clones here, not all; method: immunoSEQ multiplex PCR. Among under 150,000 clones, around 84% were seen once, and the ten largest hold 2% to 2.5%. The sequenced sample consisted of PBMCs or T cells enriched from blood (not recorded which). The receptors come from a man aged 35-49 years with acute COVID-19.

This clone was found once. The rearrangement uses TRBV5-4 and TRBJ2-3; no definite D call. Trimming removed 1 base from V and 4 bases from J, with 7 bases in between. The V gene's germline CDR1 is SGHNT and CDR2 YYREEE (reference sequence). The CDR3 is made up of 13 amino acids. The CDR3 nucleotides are TGTGCCAGCAGCTTGCCCGAGGCAGATACGCAGTATTTT. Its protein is CASSLPEADTQYF.

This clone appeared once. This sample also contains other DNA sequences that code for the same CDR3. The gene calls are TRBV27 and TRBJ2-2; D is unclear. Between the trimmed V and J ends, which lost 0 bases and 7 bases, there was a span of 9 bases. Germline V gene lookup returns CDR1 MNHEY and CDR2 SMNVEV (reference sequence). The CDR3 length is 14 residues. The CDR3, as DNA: TGTGCCAGCAGTTTATCGAAGATCAGCGGGGAGCTGTTTTTT. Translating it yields CASSLSKISGELFF.

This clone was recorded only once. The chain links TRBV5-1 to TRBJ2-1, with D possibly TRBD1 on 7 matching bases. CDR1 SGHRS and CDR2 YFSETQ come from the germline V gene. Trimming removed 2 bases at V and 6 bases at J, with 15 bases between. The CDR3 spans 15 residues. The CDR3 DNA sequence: TGCGCCAGCAGCTTCCAGGGGGGAGAGGCCAATGAGCAGTTCTTC. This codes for CASSFQGGEANEQFF.

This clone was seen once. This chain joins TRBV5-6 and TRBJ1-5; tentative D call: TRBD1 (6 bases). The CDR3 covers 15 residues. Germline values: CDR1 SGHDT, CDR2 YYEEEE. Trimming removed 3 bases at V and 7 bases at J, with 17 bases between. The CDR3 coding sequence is TGTGCCAGCAGCTCGAATAGGGGGGGTAGACAGCCCCAGCATTTT. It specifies CASSSNRGGRQPQHF.